The source of this T cell receptor beta chain is a study of Ad26.COV2.S vaccination and SARS-CoV-2 variants. General observations from the study: The TCR breadth and depth analyses may have produced an underestimate of total T cell responses.

The treatment was: approximately 18 received Ad26.COV2.S at low or high dose, single or two shots; about five received placebo; per-sample allocation not given. Collection of samples fell on day 63 after the first vaccine or placebo injection. Produced via immunoSEQ multiplex PCR; TCRdb's table is partial and in-frame only. Among fewer than 500,000 clones listed, over 75% were seen once. As regards this clone: Its antigen is as yet unknown. Other DNA sequences from this sample encode an identical CDR3 as well.

The sequence was collected from a person aged 18-65 years who received the Ad26.COV2.S COVID-19 vaccine or a placebo. Sequenced here: peripheral blood, sampled in a trial of Ad26.COV2.S vaccine versus placebo.

CDR3 loop: CASSLGRSYEQYF. CDR3 nucleotides: TGTGCCAGCAGCTTGGGACGGTCCTACGAGCAGTACTTC. The chain carries TRBV6-2 or TRBV6-3 and TRBJ2-7, with D possibly called TRBD1 or TRBD2 (5 bases each). The germline CDR1 and CDR2 sequences are MNHEY and SVGEGT. CDR3 size: 13 residues. The ends were cut back, 6 bases at V and 1 base at J, with 10 bases in the middle.